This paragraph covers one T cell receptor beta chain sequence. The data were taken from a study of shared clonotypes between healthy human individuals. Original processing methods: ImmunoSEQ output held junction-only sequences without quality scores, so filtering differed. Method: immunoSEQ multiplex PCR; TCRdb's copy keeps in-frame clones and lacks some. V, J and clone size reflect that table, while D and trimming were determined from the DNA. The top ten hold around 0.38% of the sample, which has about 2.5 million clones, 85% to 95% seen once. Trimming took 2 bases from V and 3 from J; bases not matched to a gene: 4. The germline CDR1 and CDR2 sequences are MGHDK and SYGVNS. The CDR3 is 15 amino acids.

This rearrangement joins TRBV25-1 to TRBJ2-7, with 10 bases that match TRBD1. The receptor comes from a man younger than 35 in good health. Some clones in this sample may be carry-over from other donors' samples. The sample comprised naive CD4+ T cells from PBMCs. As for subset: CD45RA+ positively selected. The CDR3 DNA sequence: TGTGCCAGCAGTGAACCGGGGGACAGGGGCTACGAGCAGTACTTC. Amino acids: CASSEPGDRGYEQYF.